This TCR beta chain was recovered during a study of blood T cells in healthy people across ages. With respect to this clonotype: Its target is unknown.

Healthy Caucasian individuals from Russia aged roughly 6 to 100 served as donors. Every sample yielded at least 6.5 million isolated PBMCs. This CDR3 has 15 amino acids. The junction had 7 bases not matched to a gene; V was cut back by 7 bases and J by 4 bases. In germline, CDR1 is SGDLS, CDR2 YYNGEE. A second roughly 6 to 11 cycle PCR used barcoded and J-beta primers. Template switching added a 12-random-nucleotide identifier to every cDNA molecule. TCRdb called the 5' RACE reads again in MiXCR, with one record for every CDR3 protein. Of around 790,000 distinct CDR3 sequences listed, approximately 44% are singletons. Study-wide results and limits: It was not possible, with unsorted PBMCs, to conclusively compare naive and antigen-experienced cells.

The TCR originated in a man between 60 and 75 years old in good health. Sequenced material: blood. The rearrangement joins TRBV9 to TRBJ2-2; 10 bases fit TRBD1. The DNA of the CDR3 is TGTGCCAGCTTAACCGGGACAGGGGCCACCGGGGAGCTGTTTTTT. It specifies CASLTGTGATGELFF.